Presented here are 25 T cell receptor beta chains from one specimen sequenced in a study of beta chain features in type 1 diabetes. Study results and limitations: People with Type 1 diabetes carried modestly yet significantly shorter TCRB CDR3s in all four CD4+ subsets.

The investigators reverse transcribed all of the isolated RNA, so they sequenced expressed TCRB transcripts. Assay used: immunoSEQ multiplex PCR; TCRdb lists only in-frame clones, some missing. Of about 160,000 clones in the sample, approximately 8.1% were seen once. Their antigen targets remain unknown. What was sequenced was central memory CD4+ T cells from blood. These receptors all come from a woman aged 40 to 50 with type 1 diabetes.

This clone was observed a few times. The chain joins TRBV7-2 to TRBJ2-3; D not certain. V gave up 0 bases and J gave up 2 bases, with 6 bases separating them. The CDR3 totals 14 residues. Per germline, CDR1 SGHTA and CDR2 FQGNSA. The CDR3 DNA reads TGTGCCAGCAGCTTAGCGGGCCACACAGATACGCAGTATTTT. Translation gives CASSLAGHTDTQYF.

This clone was counted between two and nine times. The chain uses TRBV10-3 and TRBJ2-3; 9 bases match TRBD2. Germline values: CDR1 ENHRY, CDR2 SYGVKD. The V gene end was trimmed by 7 bases and the J gene end by 2 bases; junction bases not matched to a gene: 16. The CDR3 loop spans 18 amino acids. CDR3 amino acids: CAINVSGRNRGNTDTQYF. CDR3 bases: TGTGCCATCAACGTTAGCGGGAGAAACCGCGGGAACACAGATACGCAGTATTTT.

This clone has more than one count but fewer than ten. The chain is built from TRBV7-3 and TRBJ2-3, with 8 bases that match TRBD1. The CDR3 spans 16 residues. The germline V gene encodes CDR1 SGHTA and CDR2 FQGTGA. After removal of 1 base from V and 4 bases from J, the junction contained 7 bases not matched to a gene. The CDR3: CASSLNPTGGSDTQYF. The CDR3 DNA reads as TGTGCCAGCAGCTTAAACCCTACAGGGGGTTCAGATACGCAGTATTTT.

V is TRBV9 and J is TRBJ2-5; D remains ambiguous. TRBJ2-7 matches the DNA end more closely, so the J call is doubtful. The CDR3 is 15 residues long. Germline V gives CDR1 SGDLS, CDR2 YYNGEE. The CDR3 loop reads CASSVEASTTYEQYF. The CDR3, as DNA: TGTGCCAGCAGCGTAGAAGCGTCAACAACCTACGAGCAGTACTTC.

The J gene is TRBJ2-5, the V gene TRBV9; TRBD1 aligns across 7 bases. Trimming removed 2 bases from V and 2 bases from J; junction bases left unmatched: 6. The CDR3 length is 15 residues. The germline CDR1 and CDR2 sequences are SGDLS and YYNGEE. The chain's CDR3 is CASSVRQGIQETQYF. The CDR3 region has the DNA TGTGCCAGCAGCGTGAGACAGGGAATACAAGAGACCCAGTACTTC.

The chain recombines TRBV28 with TRBJ1-1; a possible D gene is TRBD1 (5 bases). CDR1 is MDHEN and CDR2 is SYDVKM in the germline V gene. Trimming took 3 bases from V and 5 from J, leaving 13 bases between them. The CDR3 has 14 amino acids. CDR3 region: CASSFTQAGTEAFF. The CDR3 region has the DNA TGTGCCAGCAGTTTTACACAGGCGGGGACTGAAGCTTTCTTT.

This rearrangement joins TRBV5-1 to TRBJ2-3; D is possibly TRBD1 (6 bases). CDR3 length equals 14 residues. Trimming cost V 0 bases and J 6 bases, with 11 bases left between them. Germline V lookup: CDR1 SGHRS, CDR2 YFSETQ. As DNA, the CDR3 is TGCGCCAGCAGCTTGGGGACAGAACGGGATACGCAGTATTTT. The encoded protein is CASSLGTERDTQYF.

The gene calls are TRBV5-6 and TRBJ2-2, with TRBD2 matching 14 bases. The germline CDR1 and CDR2 sequences are SGHDT and YYEEEE. The CDR3 runs to 19 residues. The V segment lost 4 bases and the J segment 3 bases; nucleotides outside the gene matches: 11. The CDR3 region has the DNA TGTGCCAGCAGCCCGCCGTGGGGGACTAGCGGGAGAGACACCGGGGAGCTGTTTTTT. It encodes CASSPPWGTSGRDTGELFF.

The V gene is TRBV29-1, the J gene TRBJ2-3; TRBD1 matches 8 bases. The germline V gene has CDR1 SQVTM and CDR2 ANQGSEA. V was pared by 6 bases and J by 4 bases, with 12 bases of the junction left unmatched. The CDR3 runs 15 residues. CDR3 in amino acids: CSVVVDREKADTQYF. The CDR3 DNA reads as TGCAGCGTGGTCGTGGACAGGGAGAAGGCAGATACGCAGTATTTT.

In its sample, this clone was seen a few times. This chain links TRBV2 with TRBJ2-2; 12 nucleotides match TRBD1. This CDR3 is 14 amino acids long. Germline-derived CDR1 and CDR2 are SNHLY and FYNNEI. CDR3 loop: CAGRDRGHTGELFF. DNA for the CDR3: TGTGCTGGAAGGGACAGGGGGCACACCGGGGAGCTGTTTTTT.

The chain carries TRBV28 and TRBJ1-1; TRBD1 aligns across 7 bases. Germline V gene data show CDR1 as MDHEN and CDR2 as SYDVKM. Trimming at V came to 5 bases and at J to 7 bases, leaving 7 bases not matched to a gene. The CDR3 spans 13 residues. The CDR3 region is CASSRSTGNEAFF. CDR3 in DNA: TGTGCCAGCAGTCGCTCGACAGGGAATGAAGCTTTCTTT.

This clone was seen a handful of times. The chain recombines TRBV5-1 with TRBJ2-1; TRBD2 aligns across 8 bases. The J segment lost 5 bases and the V segment lost 7 bases, leaving 8 bases of the junction unmatched. CDR1 is SGHRS and CDR2 is YFSETQ in the germline V gene. This CDR3 region has 14 residues. The CDR3 reads CASGAGGFNNEQFF. The CDR3 DNA reads TGCGCCAGCGGGGCGGGAGGATTCAACAATGAGCAGTTCTTC.

The rearrangement uses TRBV7-8 and TRBJ2-1; TRBD2 matches at 11 bases. Germline CDR1 SGHVS, CDR2 FQNEAQ. The CDR3 runs 15 residues. The V gene end was trimmed by 5 bases and the J gene end by 4 bases; junction bases not matched to a gene: 4. The CDR3 loop is CASSGTSGGYNEQFF. The CDR3 DNA reads TGTGCCAGCAGCGGCACTAGCGGGGGATACAATGAGCAGTTCTTC.

In this sample, this clone turned up a few times. The V gene is TRBV7-2, the J gene TRBJ2-4; the D gene is possibly TRBD2 (6 bases). CDR1 SGHTA and CDR2 FQGNSA come from the germline V gene. The CDR3 consists of 15 residues. Trimming stripped 5 bases from V and 3 bases from J, with 14 bases between. CDR3 nucleotides: TGTGCCAGCAGCCCCCGGGGGACGGGCAAAAACATTCAGTACTTC. This translates into CASSPRGTGKNIQYF. Using reference TRBV7-2 and TRBJ2-4 for the parts outside the CDR3, the full variable domain is GAGVSQSPSNKVTEKGKDVELRCDPISGHTALYWYRQSLGQGLEFLIYFQGNSAPDKSGLPSDRFSAERTGGSVSTLTIQRTQQEDSAVYLCASSPRGTGKNIQYFGAGTRLSVL.

The rearrangement links TRBV4-3 to TRBJ1-1; 10 nucleotides line up with TRBD1. J gave up 12 bases and V 6 bases, and 10 bases lay outside the gene matches. CDR1 LGHNA and CDR2 YSLEER come from the germline V gene. The CDR3 loop spans 13 amino acids. The CDR3 loop is CASRSAGQGITFF. The CDR3, as DNA: TGCGCCAGCAGGTCCGCGGGACAGGGGATAACTTTCTTT.

CDR3 protein: CAWRSGTGFYEQYF. CDR3 coding DNA: TGTGCCTGGAGGTCCGGGACAGGGTTCTACGAGCAGTACTTC. This sequence joins TRBV30 and TRBJ2-7; 9 nucleotides match TRBD1. This CDR3 spans 14 amino acids. J lost 3 bases, V lost 3 bases, and 6 bases had no gene match. CDR1 is GTSNPN and CDR2 is SVGIG in the germline V gene (reference sequence).

J is TRBJ1-1 and V is TRBV29-1; D is perhaps TRBD1 (5 bases). Germline assignment: CDR1 SQVTM and CDR2 ANQGSEA. This CDR3 region has 12 residues. The V end was cut by 4 bases, the J end by 4 bases, with 10 bases between. The CDR3 protein is CSVGSGGTEAFF. CDR3 bases: TGCAGCGTTGGGTCGGGGGGCACTGAAGCTTTCTTT. The variable domain in full, with the rest retrieved from reference TRBV29-1 and TRBJ1-1, is SAVISQKPSRDICQRGTSLTIQCQVDSQVTMMFWYRQQPGQSLTLIATANQGSEATYESGFVIDKFPISRPNLTFSTLTVSNMSPEDSSIYLCSVGSGGTEAFFGQGTRLTVV.

The chain has TRBV19 and TRBJ2-6, with D possibly matching TRBD2 (5 bases). V gave up 7 bases and J gave up 0 bases, with 10 bases separating them. This CDR3 region has 15 residues. From germline, CDR1 is LNHDA and CDR2 SQIVND (reference sequence). The CDR3 region is CASNWESSGANVLTF. DNA for the CDR3: TGTGCCAGTAATTGGGAGTCCTCTGGGGCCAACGTCCTGACTTTC.

J is TRBJ2-7 and V is TRBV28; 9 bases map to TRBD1. V gave up 5 bases and J gave up 2 bases; unmatched junction bases: 7. CDR1 MDHEN and CDR2 SYDVKM come from the germline V gene. CDR3 length: 15 residues. The chain's CDR3 is CASSPTGTGTYEQYF. For the CDR3, the DNA is TGTGCCAGCAGTCCAACCGGGACAGGGACCTACGAGCAGTACTTC.

The V call is TRBV5-1, the J call TRBJ2-2; the D is unclear. Germline loops: CDR1 SGHRS, CDR2 YFSETQ. This CDR3 is 14 amino acids long. V lost 4 bases and J lost 2, with 9 bases in between. The CDR3 spells CASSEVSNTGELFF. The DNA for the CDR3 is TGCGCCAGCAGCGAAGTCAGTAACACCGGGGAGCTGTTTTTT.

The chain carries TRBV28 and TRBJ2-1; 8 nucleotides line up with TRBD2. The length of the CDR3 is 14 residues. Unmatched junction bases numbered 6, after V lost 4 bases and J lost 7 bases. CDR1 and CDR2 from the germline V gene are MDHEN and SYDVKM. The CDR3 region has the DNA TGTGCCAGCAGTTCAACGGGGGGGATGAATGAGCAGTTCTTC. It is translated as CASSSTGGMNEQFF.

The rearrangement links TRBV6-6 to TRBJ2-3, with 7 bases that match TRBD1. The V segment lost 6 bases and the J segment 2 bases; nucleotides outside the gene matches: 8. Germline V CDR1 and CDR2: MNHNY, SVGAGI (reference sequence). CDR3 length: 15 amino acids. CDR3 amino acids: CASSRDSGSTDTQYF. The CDR3 nucleotides are TGTGCCAGCAGCCGGGACAGCGGCTCCACAGATACGCAGTATTTT.

CDR3 sequence reads: CASSQVGGSEQFF. The CDR3 DNA reads TGCGCCAGCAGCCAAGTGGGGGGTTCAGAGCAGTTCTTC. The rearrangement links TRBV4-3 to TRBJ2-1, with D possibly TRBD2 on 6 matching bases. The CDR3 is made up of 13 amino acids. Trimming shortened V by 1 base and J by 10 bases, and 11 bases separated the two germline ends. Germline V gene lookup returns CDR1 LGHNA and CDR2 YSLEER.

This clone was recorded a few times. The chain uses TRBV5-4 and TRBJ2-1; the match to TRBD2 covers 10 bases. The CDR3 has 17 amino acids. Germline loops: CDR1 SGHNT, CDR2 YYREEE (reference sequence). J gave up 10 bases and V 0 bases, and 13 bases lay outside the gene matches. The CDR3 protein is CASSLGILSGRAGEQFF. CDR3 nucleotide sequence: TGTGCCAGCAGCTTGGGTATCTTGAGCGGGAGGGCCGGGGAGCAGTTCTTC.

This clone was seen only a few times. The chain has TRBV29-1 and TRBJ1-4; no definite D call. Between the trimmed V and J ends, which lost 7 bases and 3 bases, there was a span of 6 bases. The CDR3 sequence is 11 residues long. Germline lookup yields CDR1 SQVTM and CDR2 ANQGSEA. The CDR3 is CSARANEKLFF. Here the CDR3 DNA reads TGCAGCGCACGGGCTAATGAAAAACTGTTTTTT. Looking up the rest from reference TRBV29-1 and TRBJ1-4 gives the full variable domain: SAVISQKPSRDICQRGTSLTIQCQVDSQVTMMFWYRQQPGQSLTLIATANQGSEATYESGFVIDKFPISRPNLTFSTLTVSNMSPEDSSIYLCSARANEKLFFGSGTQLSVL.